These T cell receptor beta chains were read from a single sample in a study of blood T cell repertoires in COVID-19. Generated by immunoSEQ multiplex PCR, the TCRdb table keeps only in-frame clones and is missing some. The table lists over 65,000 clones, 85% of them singletons. Sequenced sample: peripheral blood. All receptors derive from a man older than 75 with active or convalescent COVID-19. The CDR3 runs from the conserved cysteine through the conserved F or W. Not every row has a clone size; where given, it reads once, few, many or a size class.

clone size: -
V gene: TRBV5-1
J gene: TRBJ2-4
CDR3 protein: CASSSTGTGTFHIQYF

clone size: -
V gene: TRBV24-1
J gene: TRBJ2-3
CDR3 protein: CATGQASTDTQYF

clone size: -
V gene: TRBV11-1
J gene: TRBJ2-1
CDR3 protein: CASSLMASRYNEQFF

clone size: -
V gene: TRBV18
J gene: TRBJ1-1
CDR3 protein: CASSPLQKNTEAFF

clone size: -
V gene: TRBV12-1
J gene: TRBJ1-1
CDR3 protein: CASSTSSPGGFMNTEAFF

clone size: -
V gene: TRBV19
J gene: TRBJ2-3
CDR3 protein: CASRDRGVDTQYF

clone size: once
V gene: TRBV4-1
J gene: TRBJ2-3
CDR3 protein: CASSQTGDGHTDTQYF

clone size: once
V gene: TRBV5-1
J gene: TRBJ2-1
CDR3 protein: CASSLNLDRRGDEQFF

clone size: -
V gene: TRBV5-1
J gene: TRBJ1-4
CDR3 protein: CASSFDSQNEKLFF

clone size: -
V gene: TRBV5-1
J gene: TRBJ2-1
CDR3 protein: CASSYSRLAGGSNEQFF

clone size: -
V gene: TRBV27
J gene: TRBJ1-5
CDR3 protein: CASSLRREGNQPQHF

clone size: -
V gene: TRBV4-1
J gene: TRBJ1-5
CDR3 protein: CASSQFTGTGDQPQHF

clone size: -
V gene: TRBV19
J gene: TRBJ2-3
CDR3 protein: CASSTTGGATDTQYF

clone size: -
V gene: TRBV6-1
J gene: TRBJ1-6
CDR3 protein: CASSDPRGRFSPLHF

clone size: -
V gene: TRBV10-2
J gene: TRBJ1-6
CDR3 protein: CASSPLGGRDSPLHF

clone size: -
V gene: TRBV21-1
J gene: TRBJ2-3
CDR3 protein: CASTLQWTSGTDTQYF

clone size: -
V gene: TRBV2
J gene: TRBJ1-3
CDR3 protein: CASSQTTGNTIYF

clone size: -
V gene: TRBV18
J gene: TRBJ1-1
CDR3 protein: CASSQAGFNTEAFF

clone size: -
V gene: TRBV4-1
J gene: TRBJ2-3
CDR3 protein: CASSQPASGTDTQYF

clone size: -
V gene: TRBV2
J gene: TRBJ1-1
CDR3 protein: CASSRQNTEAFF

clone size: -
V gene: TRBV2
J gene: TRBJ2-5
CDR3 protein: CASSEIGVETQYF

clone size: -
V gene: TRBV28
J gene: TRBJ2-2
CDR3 protein: CASSVGPGTGSYTGELFF

clone size: -
V gene: TRBV29-1
J gene: TRBJ2-5
CDR3 protein: CSGRQGQETQYF

clone size: -
V gene: TRBV2
J gene: TRBJ1-5
CDR3 protein: CASSEGRGNQPQHF

clone size: -
V gene: TRBV11-2
J gene: TRBJ1-1
CDR3 protein: CASSFRRAANTEAFF

clone size: few
V gene: TRBV5-6
J gene: TRBJ1-3
CDR3 protein: CASRSQGVAGNTIYF

clone size: once
V gene: TRBV6-6
J gene: TRBJ1-1
CDR3 protein: CASTQMMGGSQAFF

clone size: -
V gene: TRBV5-4
J gene: TRBJ1-1
CDR3 protein: CASSRNMNTEAFF

clone size: -
V gene: TRBV27
J gene: TRBJ1-1
CDR3 protein: CASSLLGQESTEAFF

clone size: -
V gene: TRBV4-2
J gene: TRBJ2-5
CDR3 protein: CASSQEWSGSGSGETQYF

clone size: -
V gene: TRBV7-2
J gene: TRBJ2-2
CDR3 protein: CASSFTSGRANTGELFF

clone size: -
V gene: TRBV25-1
J gene: TRBJ2-5
CDR3 protein: CASSGGQGTGVGVQYF

clone size: -
V gene: TRBV5-1
J gene: TRBJ2-3
CDR3 protein: CASSLWALQDTQYF

clone size: -
V gene: TRBV5-5
J gene: TRBJ1-4
CDR3 protein: CASSFRGANEKLFF

clone size: many
V gene: TRBV5-6
J gene: TRBJ1-3
CDR3 protein: CASATGPGNTIYF

clone size: -
V gene: TRBV5-5
J gene: TRBJ1-5
CDR3 protein: CASNRETGVSNQPQHF

clone size: -
V gene: TRBV7-8
J gene: TRBJ2-5
CDR3 protein: CASSLGPGTIQETQYF

clone size: -
V gene: TRBV11-3
J gene: TRBJ2-1
CDR3 protein: CASSLQQLAGVNEQFF

clone size: -
V gene: TRBV6-5
J gene: TRBJ1-2
CDR3 protein: CASRSPGSYGYTF

clone size: -
V gene: TRBV10-2
J gene: TRBJ2-1
CDR3 protein: CASSDRGNANEQFF

clone size: -
V gene: TRBV4-2
J gene: TRBJ2-1
CDR3 protein: CASSQSSTGPPYNEQFF

clone size: once
V gene: TRBV6-5
J gene: TRBJ1-6
CDR3 protein: CASRDTLNSPLHF

clone size: -
V gene: TRBV10-1
J gene: TRBJ1-4
CDR3 protein: CASSTGFHVEKLFF

clone size: -
V gene: TRBV30
J gene: TRBJ1-1
CDR3 protein: CASGTGDLAPEAFF